These 21 T cell receptor beta chains were sequenced from one sample in a study of T-cell memory formation after mild COVID-19. TCRdb processed the 5' RACE reads anew with MiXCR; each CDR3 protein has one entry. The repertoire has hundreds of thousands of distinct CDR3 sequences, 20% of them found once; the top ten carry 7.5% to 9.5%. Sequencing used PBMCs or a T cell subset sorted from them (not recorded which). The receptors were gathered from an adult woman who had mild COVID-19 (a few samples of this study predate the infection). Cell type and time point are not known.

This clonotype was observed a few times. The V call is TRBV7-9, the J call TRBJ2-1; D tentatively fits TRBD1 or TRBD2 (5 bases each). The V and J ends lost 6 bases and 14 bases respectively, with 14 bases between them. The CDR3 spans 11 residues. Germline CDR1 reads SEHNR; CDR2 reads FQNEAQ (reference sequence). The CDR3: CASRKDTREFF. The CDR3 DNA follows: TGTGCCAGCAGGAAGGACACTAGAGAGTTCTTC.

This clonotype showed up just a few times. The V and J genes are TRBV6-2 or TRBV6-3 and TRBJ2-5; possibly TRBD1 for D (5 bases). The V gene lost 8 bases and the J gene lost 8 bases, with 9 bases spanning the gap. Germline CDR1 reads MNHEY; CDR2 reads SVGEGT. The CDR3 loop spans 10 amino acids. Here the CDR3 reads CASGAGTQYF. The CDR3 DNA reads TGTGCCAGCGGGGCCGGTACCCAGTACTTC.

The V gene is TRBV12-3 or TRBV12-4, the J gene TRBJ1-5, with no clear D. The V gene lost 1 base and the J gene lost 4 bases, with 11 bases spanning the gap. This CDR3 spans 15 amino acids. CDR3 DNA: TGTGCCAGCAGTTTAGACAGTAGGCTAAATCAGCCCCAGCATTTT. Protein: CASSLDSRLNQPQHF.

This clonotype has just a few counts. J is TRBJ2-1 and V is TRBV27; D is tentatively TRBD1 or TRBD2 (5 bases each). Trimming took off 6 bases at V and 3 bases at J, with 15 bases between the two ends. The germline CDR1 and CDR2 sequences are MNHEY and SMNVEV (reference sequence). The CDR3 is made up of 15 amino acids. Written as DNA, the CDR3 is TGTGCCAGCAGGTATGGGGGTCCAGGCTACAATGAGCAGTTCTTC. It encodes CASRYGGPGYNEQFF.

The chain employs TRBV19 and TRBJ2-1, with TRBD2 matching over 7 bases. Germline-derived CDR1 and CDR2 are LNHDA and SQIVND (reference sequence). The CDR3 totals 15 residues. V was pared by 4 bases and J by 4 bases, with 7 bases of the junction left unmatched. The CDR3 protein is CASSREGGGYNEQFF. The CDR3 DNA sequence: TGTGCCAGTAGTAGGGAGGGAGGAGGTTACAATGAGCAGTTCTTC. The whole variable domain, remainder taken from reference TRBV19 and TRBJ2-1, is DGGITQSPKYLFRKEGQNVTLSCEQNLNHDAMYWYRQDPGQGLRLIYYSQIVNDFQKGDIAEGYSVSREKKESFPLTVTSAQKNPTAFYLCASSREGGGYNEQFFGPGTRLTVL.

This clonotype was observed a few times. This chain uses TRBV5-1 with TRBJ2-3, with D uncertain. In germline, CDR1 is SGHRS, CDR2 YFSETQ. The CDR3 loop spans 14 amino acids. V lost 4 bases and J lost 0, with 9 bases in between. CDR3: CASSDDGSTDTQYF. The CDR3 bases are TGCGCCAGCAGCGACGACGGGAGCACAGATACGCAGTATTTT.

V gene TRBV7-9 combines with J gene TRBJ1-5; D uncertain. The length of the CDR3 is 12 residues. The V and J ends lost 1 base and 12 bases respectively, with 10 bases between them. From germline, CDR1 is SEHNR and CDR2 FQNEAQ (reference sequence). CDR3 sequence (DNA): TGTGCCAGCAGCTTAGGAGAGCATCTCCAGCATTTT. It encodes CASSLGEHLQHF.

The gene calls are TRBV7-9 and TRBJ1-1; D is undetermined. This CDR3 is built from 11 residues. V lost 6 bases and J 11 bases, leaving 13 bases between the germline ends. From germline, CDR1 is SEHNR and CDR2 FQNEAQ (reference sequence). CDR3 amino acids: CASSTGIWAFF. The CDR3 nucleotides are TGTGCCAGCAGTACGGGAATATGGGCTTTCTTT.

V and J are TRBV7-3 and TRBJ2-7; 11 nucleotides agree with TRBD1. The germline CDR1 and CDR2 sequences are SGHTA and FQGTGA. The CDR3 covers 14 residues. The V and J ends lost 5 bases and 6 bases, in that order; junction bases with no gene match: 6. The CDR3 loop is CASSISGTGGEQYF. The CDR3 DNA follows: TGTGCCAGCAGCATCTCCGGGACAGGGGGCGAGCAGTACTTC.

The sample holds a few counts of this clonotype. This chain joins TRBV5-6 and TRBJ1-2; possible D gene TRBD1, 5 bases. The germline gives CDR1 SGHDT, CDR2 YYEEEE. V dropped 2 bases and J dropped 8 bases, with 22 bases sitting between them. This CDR3 is built from 16 residues. Here the CDR3 reads CASSLGREGLVDGYTF. Written as DNA, the CDR3 is TGTGCCAGCAGCTTAGGCAGGGAGGGACTAGTTGACGGCTACACCTTC.

J is TRBJ2-3 and V is TRBV24-1; possible D gene TRBD2, 5 bases. This CDR3 spans 18 amino acids. The germline V and J ends were trimmed by 3 bases and 0 bases, with 18 bases remaining between them. Germline V gives CDR1 KGHDR, CDR2 SFDVKD. CDR3 protein: CATSDPREGTFSTDTQYF. The CDR3 DNA reads TGTGCCACCAGTGATCCGCGCGAGGGAACCTTTAGCACAGATACGCAGTATTTT.

This clonotype occurred a few times. The chain links TRBV29-1 to TRBJ2-7, with 8 positions matching TRBD1. Germline V CDR1 and CDR2: SQVTM, ANQGSEA. J lost 0 bases, V lost 5 bases, and 9 bases had no gene match. The CDR3 loop spans 15 amino acids. DNA of the CDR3: TGCAGCGTTCCCCGGACAGGGCCGAACTCCTACGAGCAGTACTTC. Protein: CSVPRTGPNSYEQYF.

The V and J genes are TRBV9 and TRBJ2-2, with 7 bases matching TRBD1. The CDR3 length is 13 residues. With 7 bases clipped from V and 4 bases from J, the junction kept 4 bases outside the gene matches. In germline, CDR1 is SGDLS, CDR2 YYNGEE. This CDR3 reads CASRQGITGELFF. CDR3 DNA: TGTGCCAGCCGACAGGGTATCACCGGGGAGCTGTTTTTT.

This clonotype occurred a few times. This sequence joins TRBV4-1 and TRBJ2-7; TRBD2 matches 7 bases. The CDR3 covers 15 residues. The J segment lost 2 bases and the V segment lost 5 bases, leaving 9 bases of the junction unmatched. CDR1 is MGHRA, CDR2 YSYEKL, per germline. The CDR3 DNA follows: TGCGCCAGCAGCGCTTCGGCGGGGGACCCCTACGAGCAGTACTTC. This gives the protein CASSASAGDPYEQYF.

The table lists this clonotype with a few counts. This chain joins TRBV11-2 and TRBJ2-7, with no clear D. The V end lost 1 base, the J end lost 0 bases, and 16 bases lay between the germline ends. CDR3 length: 17 residues. Germline V gene sequence: CDR1 SGHAT, CDR2 FQNNGV. The CDR3 sequence is CASSLGSGGESSYEQYF. The DNA of the CDR3 is TGTGCCAGCAGCTTAGGGTCAGGTGGGGAAAGCTCCTACGAGCAGTACTTC.

This clonotype was seen only a few times. The chain uses TRBV3-1 and TRBJ1-4, with D tentatively TRBD1 (6 bases). The CDR3 contains 13 residues. The V end lost 4 bases, the J end lost 7 bases, and 10 bases lay between the germline ends. In germline, CDR1 is LGHDT, CDR2 YNNKEL (reference sequence). CDR3 DNA sequence: TGTGCCAGCAGCCGCAGGGGCGGTGAAAAACTGTTTTTT. Protein sequence: CASSRRGGEKLFF.

V and J are TRBV21-1 and TRBJ2-7; the table calls TRBD1, which could not be checked here. TRBV21-1 is listed as a pseudogene. This CDR3 has 17 residues. In DNA, the CDR3 is TGTGCCAGCAGCACCCGGGGACAGGGGGCGCGAGTGCTCGAGCAGTACTTC. This codes for CASSTRGQGARVLEQYF.

The gene calls are TRBV6-5 and TRBJ1-6; 7 bases line up with TRBD1. This CDR3 is 11 amino acids long. With 6 bases clipped from V and 12 bases from J, the junction kept 2 bases outside the gene matches. Germline V lookup: CDR1 MNHEY, CDR2 SVGAGI. In DNA, the CDR3 is TGTGCCAGCAGCCGACAGGGACCCCTCCACTTT. Encoded protein: CASSRQGPLHF.

The chain has TRBV24-1 and TRBJ2-7; D is possibly TRBD1 (5 bases). The germline V gene has CDR1 KGHDR and CDR2 SFDVKD. The CDR3 runs to 14 residues. V was clipped by 4 bases and J by 1 base, with 10 bases between them. The CDR3: CATSEQGGSYEQYF. Written as DNA, the CDR3 is TGTGCCACCAGTGAGCAGGGCGGATCCTACGAGCAGTACTTC.

The chain is built from TRBV6-5 and TRBJ1-1; the D gene is possibly TRBD1 (6 bases). The CDR3 spans 13 residues. Trimming left V 6 bases short and J 1 base short, with 9 bases between. CDR1 is MNHEY, CDR2 SVGAGI, per germline. CDR3: CASRWGANTEAFF. The DNA of the CDR3 is TGTGCCAGCAGGTGGGGGGCGAACACTGAAGCTTTCTTT.

This clonotype was seen only a few times. The rearrangement uses TRBV28 and TRBJ2-7, with 7 bases fitting TRBD1. The germline gives CDR1 MDHEN, CDR2 SYDVKM. The V segment lost 4 bases and the J segment 3 bases; nucleotides outside the gene matches: 6. The CDR3 is 14 amino acids. The CDR3, as DNA: TGTGCCAGCAGTTCCCGGGACAGACACTACGAGCAGTACTTC. Residues: CASSSRDRHYEQYF.